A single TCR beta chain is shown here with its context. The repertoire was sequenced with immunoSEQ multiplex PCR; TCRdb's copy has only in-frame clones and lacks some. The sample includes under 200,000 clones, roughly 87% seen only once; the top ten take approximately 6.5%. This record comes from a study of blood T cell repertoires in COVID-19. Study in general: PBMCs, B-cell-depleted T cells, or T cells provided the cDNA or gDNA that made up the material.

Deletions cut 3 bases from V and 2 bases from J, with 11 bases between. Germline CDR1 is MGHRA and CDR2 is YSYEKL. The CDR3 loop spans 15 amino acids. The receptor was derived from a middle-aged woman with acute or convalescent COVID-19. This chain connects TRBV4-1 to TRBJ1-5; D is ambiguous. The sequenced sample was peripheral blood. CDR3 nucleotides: TGCGCCAGCAGCCATCCTGGCGGGCGCAATCAGCCCCAGCATTTT. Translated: CASSHPGGRNQPQHF.